This entry features one T cell receptor (beta chain) sequence. Its antigen is as yet unknown. Naivety among CD8 cells was defined by CD45RO negativity and positive CCR7 selection, thereby excluding terminally differentiated effector memory CD45RA+ cells. The V gene end was trimmed by 8 bases and the J gene end by 3 bases; junction bases not matched to a gene: 14. The CDR3 has 19 residues. The V gene's germline CDR1 is SEHNR and CDR2 FQNEAQ (reference sequence). TCRdb keeps only in-frame clones here, not all; method: immunoSEQ multiplex PCR. The sample carries approximately 2,200,000 clones, approximately 94% recorded once. This specimen comes from a study of shared clonotypes between healthy human individuals. The wider study: Each donor's CD8 memory used one plate, CD8 naive two, each CD4 subset three.

Overall study results and limits: Expectations were that clonotype sharing among donors would be affected by sequencing depth. Clonotype sharing across a handful of donors was observed for 4% to 5.5% of naive CD4 clonotypes.

V is TRBV7-9 and J is TRBJ2-6; 12 bases are shared with TRBD1. Input material: naive CD8+ T cells from PBMCs. This TCR was sampled from a man aged 18-30 years in good health. Some clones in this sample may be carry-over from other donors' samples. The CDR3 loop is CASLVIPGQGADGANVLTF. In DNA, the CDR3 is TGTGCCAGCTTAGTAATTCCGGGACAGGGGGCCGATGGGGCCAACGTCCTGACTTTC.